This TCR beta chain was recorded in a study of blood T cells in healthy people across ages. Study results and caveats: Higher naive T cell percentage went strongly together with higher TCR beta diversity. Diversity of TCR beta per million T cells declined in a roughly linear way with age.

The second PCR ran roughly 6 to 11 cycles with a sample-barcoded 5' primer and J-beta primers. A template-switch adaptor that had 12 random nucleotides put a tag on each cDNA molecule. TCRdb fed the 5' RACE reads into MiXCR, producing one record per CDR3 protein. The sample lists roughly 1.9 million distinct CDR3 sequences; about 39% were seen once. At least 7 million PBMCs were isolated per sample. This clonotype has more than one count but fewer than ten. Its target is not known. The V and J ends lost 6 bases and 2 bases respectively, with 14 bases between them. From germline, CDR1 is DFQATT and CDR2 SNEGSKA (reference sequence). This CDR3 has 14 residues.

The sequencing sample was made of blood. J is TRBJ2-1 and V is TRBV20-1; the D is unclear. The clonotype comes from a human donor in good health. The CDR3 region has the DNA TGCAGTGCCAAGTGGCAAGGGCCCTACAATGAGCAGTTCTTC. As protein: CSAKWQGPYNEQFF.